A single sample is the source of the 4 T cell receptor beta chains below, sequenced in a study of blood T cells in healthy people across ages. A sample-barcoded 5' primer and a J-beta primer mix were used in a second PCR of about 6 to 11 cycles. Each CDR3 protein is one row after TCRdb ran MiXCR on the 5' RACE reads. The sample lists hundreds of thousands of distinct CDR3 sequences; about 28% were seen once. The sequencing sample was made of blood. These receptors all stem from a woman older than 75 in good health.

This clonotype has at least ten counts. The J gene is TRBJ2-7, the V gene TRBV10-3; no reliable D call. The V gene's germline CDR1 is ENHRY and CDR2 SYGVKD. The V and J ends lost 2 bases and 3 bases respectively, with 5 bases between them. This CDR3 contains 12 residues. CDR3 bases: TGTGCCATCAGTGAGGACCTCTACGAGCAGTACTTC. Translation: CAISEDLYEQYF.

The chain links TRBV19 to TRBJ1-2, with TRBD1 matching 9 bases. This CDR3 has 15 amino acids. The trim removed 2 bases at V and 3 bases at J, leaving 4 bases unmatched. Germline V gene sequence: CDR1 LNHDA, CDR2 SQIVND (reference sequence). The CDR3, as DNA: TGTGCCAGTAGTATATACAGGGGGCGAGACTATGGCTACACCTTC. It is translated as CASSIYRGRDYGYTF.

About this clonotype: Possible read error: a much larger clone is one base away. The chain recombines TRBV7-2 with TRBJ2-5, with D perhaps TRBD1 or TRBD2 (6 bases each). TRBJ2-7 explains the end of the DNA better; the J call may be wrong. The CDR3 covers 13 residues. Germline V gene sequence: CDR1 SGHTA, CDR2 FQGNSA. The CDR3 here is CASSARGAGEQYF. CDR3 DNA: TGTGCCAGCAGCGCGAGGGGGGCGGGCGAGCAGTACTTC.

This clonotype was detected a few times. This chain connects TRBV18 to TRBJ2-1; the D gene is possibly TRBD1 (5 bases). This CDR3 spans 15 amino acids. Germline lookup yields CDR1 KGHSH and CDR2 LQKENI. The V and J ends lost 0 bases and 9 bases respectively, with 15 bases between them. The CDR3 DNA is TGTGCCAGCTCACCACCGGCGGCAGGGCCGAGTGAGCAGTTCTTC. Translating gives CASSPPAAGPSEQFF.